This T cell receptor (beta chain) was captured by sequencing in a study of blood T cells in healthy people across ages. Study-level information: The capture of about one barcoded beta molecule per two T cells was achieved by template switching. Study results and limitations: It was not possible, with unsorted PBMCs, to conclusively compare naive and antigen-experienced cells.

A minimum of 7 million PBMCs was isolated per sample. Germline trimming cut 0 bases from V and 3 bases from J; bases unmatched to any gene: 6. This CDR3 is 16 amino acids long. Germline V gene sequence: CDR1 SNHLY, CDR2 FYNNEI. On this clonotype itself: Its target is unknown.

The use of a sample-barcoded 5' primer and a J-beta primer mix characterized a second PCR of roughly 6 to 11 cycles. TCRdb reprocessed the 5' RACE reads via MiXCR and lists one record per CDR3 protein. The sample includes approximately 900,000 distinct CDR3 sequences, 40% to 60% of them seen just once. Sequenced material: blood. The clonotype comes from a man between 25 and 39 years old in good health. V gene TRBV2 combines with J gene TRBJ1-2; 8 nucleotides match TRBD1. CDR3 sequence reads: CASSEAGVQGDYGYTF. In DNA, the CDR3 is TGTGCCAGCAGTGAAGCGGGGGTACAGGGGGACTATGGCTACACCTTC.